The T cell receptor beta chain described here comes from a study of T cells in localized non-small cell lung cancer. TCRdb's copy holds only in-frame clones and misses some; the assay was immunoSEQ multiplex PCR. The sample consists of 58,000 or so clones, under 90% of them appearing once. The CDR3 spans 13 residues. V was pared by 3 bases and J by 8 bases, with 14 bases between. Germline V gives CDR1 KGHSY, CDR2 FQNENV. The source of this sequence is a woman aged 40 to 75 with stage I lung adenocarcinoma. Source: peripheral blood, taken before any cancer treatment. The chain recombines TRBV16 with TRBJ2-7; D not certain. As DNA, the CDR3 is TGTGCCAGCAGCCAGGCCTCCCAGCAGAAGCAGTACTTC. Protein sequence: CASSQASQQKQYF.